This is a list of T cell receptor beta chains from one sample in a study of Tregs in tolerant kidney transplant recipients. Clones were read by immunoSEQ multiplex PCR, and TCRdb kept only the in-frame ones, dropping some. The data show 90,000 to 120,000 clones, nearly 90% seen once. The sequenced sample was CD4+ T cells from blood, obtained before the transplant. Receptors originate from a human donor who received a combined kidney and bone marrow transplant. Each CDR3 is given with its conserved first and last residue. Rows may omit the clone size; those that give it use once, few, many or a size class.

TRBV28	.	TRBJ2-7	CASSLTGTHHEQYF
TRBV7-9	.	TRBJ2-3	CASSRGRDTQYF
TRBV29-1	.	TRBJ1-1	CSVQPRGDTKYGNTEAFF
TRBV5-1	once	TRBJ2-7	CASSPDNYEQYF
TRBV28	.	TRBJ2-3	CASGLAGGTDTQYF
TRBV14	.	TRBJ2-4	CASSRLAGVVNIQYF
TRBV18	.	TRBJ2-7	CASSRGGGYEQYF
TRBV9	.	TRBJ2-5	CASSARTSQETQYF
TRBV5-8	.	TRBJ2-7	CASSLVSSGRSYEQYF
TRBV2	.	TRBJ2-7	CASSAWRGAYEQYF
TRBV19	.	TRBJ1-2	CASSKGQLYGYTF
TRBV9	.	TRBJ2-2	CASSLGGANTGELFF
TRBV14	.	TRBJ1-6	CASSQGADLYNSPLHF
TRBV7-8	.	TRBJ2-7	CASSLAGQRLAYEQYF
TRBV15	.	TRBJ2-3	CATSSRSGVSDYADTQYF
TRBV5-4	.	TRBJ1-1	CASSLTVNTEAFF
TRBV2	.	TRBJ1-2	CASSPDRGDYGYTF
TRBV7-2	once	TRBJ1-5	CASSLGQSNQPQHF
TRBV5-4	.	TRBJ2-5	CASSYRTSRRGETQYF
TRBV2	.	TRBJ1-4	CASRTQGANEKLFF
TRBV5-6	.	TRBJ2-4	CASSSPLRQGGRAKNIQYF
TRBV19	.	TRBJ2-1	CASTRGLAGNEQFF
TRBV7-2	.	TRBJ1-5	CASSFPGQPQHF
TRBV11-2	.	TRBJ2-5	CASSPAPGTSGEETQYF